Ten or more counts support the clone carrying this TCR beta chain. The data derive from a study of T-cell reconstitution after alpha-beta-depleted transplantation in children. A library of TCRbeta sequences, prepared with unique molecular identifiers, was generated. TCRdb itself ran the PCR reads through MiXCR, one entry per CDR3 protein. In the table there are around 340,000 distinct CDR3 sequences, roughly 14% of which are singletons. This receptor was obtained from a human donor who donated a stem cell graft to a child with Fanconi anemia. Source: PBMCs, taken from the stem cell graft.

The CDR3 region is CSAREVGGVGYTF. DNA of the CDR3: TGCAGTGCTAGAGAAGTCGGAGGAGTTGGCTACACCTTC. This chain joins TRBV20-1 and TRBJ1-2; D is ambiguous. CDR1 DFQATT and CDR2 SNEGSKA come from the germline V gene (reference sequence). The CDR3 is 13 amino acids. V lost 0 bases, J lost 7 bases, and 12 bases lay in between.